The 21 T cell receptor beta chains given below trace back to one sample, sequenced in a study of shared clonotypes between healthy human individuals. Profiling relied on immunoSEQ multiplex PCR, and the TCRdb table lists in-frame clones only, not all of them. The sample includes about 1.1 million clones, 70% to 80% of them seen just once. Sequenced input: memory CD4+ T cells from PBMCs. Sample subset: CD45RA-negative fraction. Every receptor here comes from a man younger than 35 in good health. Some clones in this sample may be carry-over from other donors' samples.

This clone showed up many times. The rearrangement joins TRBV25-1 to TRBJ2-3, with TRBD1 matching over 7 bases. CDR1 and CDR2 from the germline V gene are MGHDK and SYGVNS. The CDR3 is 14 residues long. V gave up 7 bases and J gave up 0 bases; unmatched junction bases: 4. The CDR3 bases are TGTGCCAGCACCTGGACAGGCAGCACAGATACGCAGTATTTT. Translation gives CASTWTGSTDTQYF.

The V gene is TRBV30, the J gene TRBJ1-1; possible D gene TRBD1, 5 bases. Trimming took off 3 bases at V and 10 bases at J, with 21 bases between the two ends. Germline-derived CDR1 and CDR2 are GTSNPN and SVGIG (reference sequence). This CDR3 region has 14 residues. The CDR3 DNA reads as TGTGCCTGGAGCGCCTGGGACGACCCAAAGGGAGCTTTCTTT. This sequence encodes CAWSAWDDPKGAFF.

This chain connects TRBV28 to TRBJ1-2, with D perhaps TRBD1 (6 bases). The V end was cut by 7 bases, the J end by 8 bases, with 11 bases between. The CDR3 covers 11 residues. Germline V lookup: CDR1 MDHEN, CDR2 SYDVKM. The DNA for the CDR3 is TGTGCCAGCAACACAGGGTACGGCTACACCTTC. It translates to CASNTGYGYTF.

The chain couples TRBV29-1 to TRBJ2-7; 7 nucleotides match TRBD2. J was trimmed by 5 bases and V by 6 bases; bases with no gene match: 16. Per germline, CDR1 SQVTM and CDR2 ANQGSEA. The CDR3 runs 15 residues. Here the CDR3 DNA reads TGCAGCGTGATTGGTGGGAGGGCCAGGGACGACGAGCAGTACTTC. Translating it yields CSVIGGRARDDEQYF.

The chain joins TRBV2 to TRBJ2-3; D is possibly TRBD1 (6 bases). V lost 1 base and J lost 7, with 15 bases in between. Germline V gene lookup returns CDR1 SNHLY and CDR2 FYNNEI. The CDR3 covers 15 residues. CDR3 region: CASSEGQGLTHTQYF. In DNA form, the CDR3 reads TGTGCCAGCAGTGAAGGGCAGGGGCTCACCCATACGCAGTATTTT. Together with reference TRBV2 and TRBJ2-3, the CDR3 gives the full variable domain: EPEVTQTPSHQVTQMGQEVILRCVPISNHLYFYWYRQILGQKVEFLVSFYNNEISEKSEIFDDQFSVERPDGSNFTLKIRSTKLEDSAMYFCASSEGQGLTHTQYFGPGTRLTVL.

This clone showed up just once. This chain joins TRBV7-2 and TRBJ2-7, with 9 bases lining up with TRBD2. The CDR3 totals 16 residues. V dropped 2 bases and J dropped 1; count of bases not matched to a gene: 6. Per germline, CDR1 SGHTA and CDR2 FQGNSA. The CDR3: CASSLRTSVSSYEQYF. CDR3 nucleotides: TGTGCCAGCAGCTTACGGACTAGCGTGTCGTCCTACGAGCAGTACTTC.

The table lists this clone with a few counts. The rearrangement uses TRBV13 and TRBJ2-1; tentatively, D is TRBD2 (5 bases). Germline assignment: CDR1 PRHDT and CDR2 FYEKMQ (reference sequence). Trimming left V 0 bases short and J 6 bases short, with 15 bases between. The length of the CDR3 is 16 residues. The DNA of the CDR3 is TGTGCCAGCAGCTTAGGCCTGGGAGCAGCCCTCAATGAGCAGTTCTTC. Its protein is CASSLGLGAALNEQFF.

A few counts support this clone. This chain uses TRBV27 with TRBJ2-7, with 10 nucleotides matching TRBD1. There are 14 residues in the CDR3. Germline-derived CDR1 and CDR2 are MNHEY and SMNVEV (reference sequence). V was pared by 4 bases and J by 0 bases, with 0 bases of the junction left unmatched. The CDR3 loop is CASSWTGGSYEQYF. DNA of the CDR3: TGTGCCAGCAGTTGGACAGGGGGCTCCTACGAGCAGTACTTC.

Ten or more counts support this clone. This CDR3 is also generated by other DNA sequences in the sample. CDR3 sequence reads: CASSPGGTDTQYF. CDR3 nucleotides: TGTGCCAGCTCTCCTGGAGGCACAGATACGCAGTATTTT. This chain connects TRBV28 to TRBJ2-3; D unclear. The CDR3 covers 13 residues. Germline CDR1 MDHEN, CDR2 SYDVKM. V lost 8 bases and J 1 base, leaving 10 bases between the germline ends.

The rearrangement joins TRBV9 to TRBJ2-5, with TRBD1 as a possible D gene (5 bases). V was pared by 6 bases and J by 1 base, with 19 bases between. This CDR3 is built from 16 residues. Germline V gene lookup returns CDR1 SGDLS and CDR2 YYNGEE. The CDR3 protein is CASTRSTGGTQETQYF. The DNA of the CDR3 is TGTGCCAGCACCCGAAGTACAGGTGGAACCCAAGAGACCCAGTACTTC.

The CDR3 spells CASSPKAQETQYF. CDR3 nucleotides: TGTGCCAGCAGCCCTAAGGCCCAAGAGACCCAGTACTTC. The J gene is TRBJ2-5, the V gene TRBV6-6; D call uncertain. CDR3 length: 13 amino acids. CDR1 is MNHNY, CDR2 SVGAGI, per germline (reference sequence). V was pared by 6 bases and J by 1 base, with 9 bases between.

The gene calls are TRBV5-8 and TRBJ2-2; weak D call: TRBD1 (6 bases). The germline V and J ends were trimmed by 3 bases and 6 bases, with 15 bases remaining between them. The CDR3 loop spans 15 amino acids. CDR1 is SGHTS, CDR2 YDEGEE, per germline. Written as DNA, the CDR3 is TGTGCCAGCAGCTACCACAGGGAGAGGGCCGGGGAGCTGTTTTTT. It is translated as CASSYHRERAGELFF.

This chain links TRBV7-6 with TRBJ2-7; D remains ambiguous. The V gene's germline CDR1 is SGHVS and CDR2 FNYEAQ. Deletions cut 2 bases from V and 2 bases from J, with 10 bases between. The CDR3 loop spans 14 amino acids. The CDR3 sequence is CASSLSATTYEQYF. The CDR3 region has the DNA TGTGCCAGCAGCTTAAGTGCGACAACCTACGAGCAGTACTTC.

This chain joins TRBV5-1 and TRBJ1-1, with 8 nucleotides matching TRBD1. Germline-derived CDR1 and CDR2 are SGHRS and YFSETQ. CDR3 length equals 14 residues. Germline trimming cut 3 bases from V and 6 bases from J; bases unmatched to any gene: 7. The CDR3 DNA follows: TGCGCCAGCAGCTCACAGGGGGATATCGCTGAAGCTTTCTTT. Its translation: CASSSQGDIAEAFF.

V and J are TRBV7-2 and TRBJ2-2, with TRBD2 matching 10 bases. The CDR3 length is 16 residues. V lost 0 bases to trimming and J lost 5 bases; unmatched junction nucleotides: 3. CDR1 and CDR2 from the germline V gene are SGHTA and FQGNSA. The chain's CDR3 is CASSLALAGATGELFF. Here the CDR3 DNA reads TGTGCCAGCAGCTTAGCTCTAGCGGGAGCGACCGGGGAGCTGTTTTTT.

The J gene is TRBJ2-3, the V gene TRBV6-1; 7 bases are a match to TRBD1. The CDR3 has 11 residues. CDR1 is MNHNS, CDR2 SASEGT, per germline. With V trimmed by 10 bases and J by 6 bases, 4 bases remained unmatched. The CDR3 DNA follows: TGTGCCACTAAACAGGGGGATACGCAGTATTTT. Protein product: CATKQGDTQYF.

This clone was observed once. The V and J genes are TRBV6-1 and TRBJ1-2; no clear D. Germline CDR1 and CDR2: MNHNS and SASEGT. This CDR3 region has 14 residues. Trimming took 4 bases from V and 4 from J, leaving 13 bases between them. The CDR3 DNA is TGTGCCAGCAGTGTCGGTAGGCAGGTCTATGGCTACACCTTC. Translation gives CASSVGRQVYGYTF.

J is TRBJ1-3 and V is TRBV2; D unclear. This CDR3 region has 13 residues. Germline CDR1 is SNHLY and CDR2 is FYNNEI. Between the trimmed V and J ends, which lost 7 bases and 3 bases, there was a span of 10 bases. The CDR3 loop reads CASMDRVGNTIYF. The DNA for the CDR3 is TGTGCCAGCATGGATAGGGTTGGAAACACCATATATTTT.

This chain connects TRBV19 to TRBJ2-7, with 11 bases fitting TRBD1. Germline CDR1 and CDR2: LNHDA and SQIVND (reference sequence). This CDR3 contains 16 residues. The V gene end was trimmed by 5 bases and the J gene end by 0 bases; junction bases not matched to a gene: 6. CDR3: CASSGDRGRTSYEQYF. The CDR3 bases are TGTGCCAGTAGTGGGGACAGGGGGAGAACCTCCTACGAGCAGTACTTC.

The chain couples TRBV7-9 to TRBJ2-7; D may be TRBD1 (6 bases). The V gene lost 4 bases and the J gene lost 2 bases, with 9 bases spanning the gap. CDR3 length: 13 amino acids. Germline CDR1 reads SEHNR; CDR2 reads FQNEAQ (reference sequence). The CDR3, as DNA: TGTGCCAGCAGCTCGGACAGCCCCTACGAGCAGTACTTC. Translating gives CASSSDSPYEQYF.

Only a few counts were recorded for this clone. The V call is TRBV28, the J call TRBJ1-5; tentatively, D is TRBD1 (5 bases). V lost 5 bases to trimming and J lost 1 base, with 15 bases between them. The germline V gene encodes CDR1 MDHEN and CDR2 SYDVKM. This CDR3 contains 16 residues. DNA of the CDR3: TGTGCCAGCAGTCTCCGAGGGGTTACGAGCAATCAGCCCCAGCATTTT. Its protein product is CASSLRGVTSNQPQHF.